The 12 T cell receptor beta chains in this list originate from one sample, sequenced in a study of blood T cells in healthy people across ages. A second PCR of roughly 7 to 11 cycles used a sample-barcoded 5' primer and a J-beta primer mix. From the 5' RACE reads, TCRdb called clonotypes with MiXCR, one entry per CDR3 protein. Here the sample spans more than 450,000 distinct CDR3 sequences, around a quarter being singletons. This sample was also put to use in a study of T cells of mothers and their children.

The material sequenced was blood. These receptors were obtained from a boy younger than 10 in good health.

This clonotype was seen more than once but under ten times. V is TRBV30 and J is TRBJ2-7, with D perhaps matching TRBD1 or TRBD2 (5 bases each). Matching the DNA end better, TRBJ2-1 makes the J call doubtful. Germline loops: CDR1 GTSNPN, CDR2 SVGIG (reference sequence). The CDR3 has 14 amino acids. The CDR3 DNA reads as TGTGCCTGGAGCTCGGGGCTCGTGTACAATGAGCAGTTCTTC. Translated: CAWSSGLVYNEQFF.

This clonotype was found a few times. This chain connects TRBV2 to TRBJ1-2, with 11 bases lining up with TRBD1. CDR3 size: 12 residues. Trimming removed 6 bases from V and 7 bases from J; junction bases left unmatched: 1. Germline V gene data show CDR1 as SNHLY and CDR2 as FYNNEI. CDR3 coding DNA: TGTGCCAGCAGGGGACAGGGGGGTGGCTACACCTTC. It encodes CASRGQGGGYTF.

The count of this clonotype is one. This chain uses TRBV20-1 with TRBJ2-6; no firm D call. Trimming stripped 2 bases from V and 4 bases from J, with 6 bases between. Germline V CDR1 and CDR2: DFQATT, SNEGSKA (reference sequence). The CDR3 length is 13 residues. This CDR3 reads CSARLGGANVLTF. CDR3 coding DNA: TGCAGTGCTAGACTAGGGGGGGCCAACGTCCTGACTTTC.

Comment on this clonotype: The junction departs from the called germline gene at one end, perhaps through a read error. V usage is TRBV12-3 or TRBV12-4 and J usage is TRBJ2-3; 12 bases line up with TRBD2. The CDR3 loop spans 16 amino acids. In DNA, the CDR3 is TGTGCCAGCAGTCCCACGACTAGCGGGAGTGCAGATGCGCAGTATTTT. It specifies CASSPTTSGSADAQYF.

The chain has TRBV7-3 and TRBJ2-5; D possibly uses TRBD1 or TRBD2 (6 bases each). Looked up from germline, CDR1 is SGHTA and CDR2 is FQGTGA. This CDR3 is built from 15 residues. Trimming removed 5 bases from V and 2 bases from J, with 15 bases in between. The CDR3 loop reads CASSNTKGGQETQYF. CDR3 DNA: TGTGCCAGCAGCAATACTAAGGGGGGACAAGAGACCCAGTACTTC.

In its sample, this clonotype was seen a few times. The chain recombines TRBV5-1 with TRBJ2-3, with a tentative D call TRBD2 (6 bases). This CDR3 contains 16 residues. Trimming removed 4 bases at V and 5 bases at J, with 20 bases between. CDR1 and CDR2 from the germline V gene are SGHRS and YFSETQ. CDR3 coding DNA: TGCGCCAGCAGCGGCGGGACCCCGGGGAAGAGAGATACGCAGTATTTT. As protein: CASSGGTPGKRDTQYF. The whole variable domain, remainder taken from reference TRBV5-1 and TRBJ2-3, is KAGVTQTPRYLIKTRGQQVTLSCSPISGHRSVSWYQQTPGQGLQFLFEYFSETQRNKGNFPGRFSGRQFSNSRSEMNVSTLELGDSALYLCASSGGTPGKRDTQYFGPGTRLTVL.

This clonotype was counted only a few times. The rearrangement uses TRBV13 and TRBJ2-7; the match to TRBD2 covers 8 bases. The CDR3 contains 15 residues. V shed 5 bases, J shed 2 bases, and the junction held 8 bases outside the gene matches. CDR1 and CDR2 from the germline V gene are PRHDT and FYEKMQ (reference sequence). The CDR3 protein is CASSDSGDPPYEQYF. The CDR3 DNA sequence: TGTGCCAGCAGCGATAGCGGGGATCCCCCCTACGAGCAGTACTTC.

This chain connects TRBV20-1 to TRBJ1-1; 7 bases are a match to TRBD1. Germline V CDR1 and CDR2: DFQATT, SNEGSKA (reference sequence). The V gene end was trimmed by 7 bases and the J gene end by 5 bases; junction bases not matched to a gene: 13. The CDR3 sequence is 14 residues long. DNA of the CDR3: TGCAGTGATCCAGAATACAGGGGAGGGACTGAAGCTTTCTTT. It specifies CSDPEYRGGTEAFF.

The genes are TRBV7-9 and TRBJ2-5; a weak D match, TRBD2 (5 bases). The end of the DNA fits TRBJ2-1 better, so the J call may be wrong. The CDR3 is 13 residues long. CDR1 and CDR2 from the germline V gene are SEHNR and FQNEAQ (reference sequence). The CDR3 DNA is TGTGCCAGCAGCTTACCCGGGAATCTCAAGCAGTTCTTC. The encoded protein is CASSLPGNLKQFF.

The rearrangement links TRBV24-1 to TRBJ2-5, with D perhaps matching TRBD1 (5 bases). The CDR3 sequence is 13 residues long. The germline V and J ends were trimmed by 4 bases and 3 bases, with 8 bases remaining between them. From germline, CDR1 is KGHDR and CDR2 SFDVKD. The CDR3 sequence: CATSDLTEETQYF. The CDR3 DNA reads TGTGCCACCAGTGACTTGACAGAAGAGACCCAGTACTTC.

This clonotype was picked up many times. The chain recombines TRBV11-2 with TRBJ2-5; a possible D gene is TRBD1 (6 bases). The germline V gene has CDR1 SGHAT and CDR2 FQNNGV. V was pared by 1 base and J by 4 bases, with 10 bases between. CDR3 length: 14 amino acids. This CDR3 reads CASSLGDNTETQYF. In DNA form, the CDR3 reads TGTGCCAGCAGCTTAGGGGACAATACAGAGACCCAGTACTTC.

V gene TRBV29-1 combines with J gene TRBJ2-5; D call uncertain. The CDR3 covers 13 residues. CDR1 SQVTM and CDR2 ANQGSEA come from the germline V gene. The V gene lost 6 bases and the J gene lost 4 bases, with 15 bases spanning the gap. CDR3 nucleotide sequence: TGCAGCGTGAGGTCCAGTTCCGGAGAGACCCAGTACTTC. Its protein product is CSVRSSSGETQYF. The complete variable domain, with remaining parts taken from reference TRBV29-1 and TRBJ2-5, reads SAVISQKPSRDICQRGTSLTIQCQVDSQVTMMFWYRQQPGQSLTLIATANQGSEATYESGFVIDKFPISRPNLTFSTLTVSNMSPEDSSIYLCSVRSSSGETQYFGPGTRLLVL.